This TCR beta chain derives from a study of cytomegalovirus exposure and HLA in healthy donors. Sequencing used immunoSEQ multiplex PCR; TCRdb keeps in-frame clones, though not all of them. The table includes over 120,000 clones, about 95% detected once. This clone is a singleton in its sample. The antigen remains unidentified. Whole-study results and caveats: Researchers counted around 160 TCR beta chains as cytomegalovirus-associated.

Germline V CDR1 and CDR2: MNHEY, SMNVEV (reference sequence). The J segment lost 5 bases and the V segment lost 4 bases, leaving 4 bases of the junction unmatched. This CDR3 is 14 amino acids long. This clonotype was obtained from a man between 18 and 29 years old in good health and CMV-seropositive. The genes are TRBV27 and TRBJ1-2; 10 nucleotides match TRBD1. Material: PBMCs. This chain's CDR3 is CASSSGTGVYGYTF. CDR3 nucleotides: TGTGCCAGCAGTTCGGGGACAGGGGTTTATGGCTACACCTTC.